The 11 T cell receptor beta chains given below trace back to one sample, sequenced in a study of blood T cells in healthy people across ages. The use of a sample-barcoded 5' primer and a J-beta primer mix characterized a second PCR of roughly 6 to 11 cycles. TCRdb used MiXCR to reprocess the 5' RACE reads, holding one entry per CDR3 protein. The sample yields hundreds of thousands of distinct CDR3 sequences, around 50% seen once. Sequencing used blood. These receptors all stem from a man older than 75 in good health.

The chain couples TRBV28 to TRBJ2-7, with TRBD1 matching 9 bases. CDR1 and CDR2 from the germline V gene are MDHEN and SYDVKM. Germline trimming cut 1 base from V and 2 bases from J; bases unmatched to any gene: 6. This CDR3 is built from 16 residues. CDR3 region: CASSLLDDRGTYEQYF. The CDR3 DNA is TGTGCCAGCAGTTTATTAGATGACAGGGGGACCTACGAGCAGTACTTC.

This clonotype was seen a few times. This chain links TRBV2 with TRBJ2-3; 12 nucleotides line up with TRBD2. CDR1 is SNHLY and CDR2 is FYNNEI in the germline V gene. V shed 6 bases and J 6 bases; nucleotides not matched to a gene: 10. The CDR3 loop spans 16 amino acids. CDR3 DNA: TGTGCCAGCAGCGACCGCCTAGCGGGAGGGCTGGATACGCAGTATTTT. Translating it yields CASSDRLAGGLDTQYF.

The chain is built from TRBV7-9 and TRBJ2-5; D not resolved. CDR1 and CDR2 from the germline V gene are SEHNR and FQNEAQ (reference sequence). V was pared by 5 bases and J by 13 bases, with 23 bases between. The CDR3 consists of 14 residues. The CDR3 is CASSPPFTVEERYF. CDR3 in DNA: TGTGCCAGCAGCCCTCCCTTTACCGTGGAAGAGCGGTACTTC. Combining the CDR3 with reference TRBV7-9 and TRBJ2-5 gives the whole variable domain DTGVSQNPRHKITKRGQNVTFRCDPISEHNRLYWYRQTLGQGPEFLTYFQNEAQLEKSRLLSDRFSAERPKGSFSTLEIQRTEQGDSAMYLCASSPPFTVEERYFGPGTRLLVL.

V usage is TRBV6-5 and J usage is TRBJ2-1; TRBD1 agrees at 10 bases. This CDR3 has 13 amino acids. Germline V gene lookup returns CDR1 MNHEY and CDR2 SVGAGI. Unmatched junction bases numbered 6, after V lost 8 bases and J lost 8 bases. CDR3 bases: TGTGCCAGCGGGGGACAGGGGTTCCATGAGCAGTTCTTC. Protein: CASGGQGFHEQFF.

The count of this clonotype is one. CDR3 region: CASSVGDLGNQPQHF. The CDR3, as DNA: TGTGCCAGCAGTGTAGGGGACCTTGGCAATCAGCCCCAGCATTTT. The chain links TRBV6-1 to TRBJ1-5; tentatively, D is TRBD1 (5 bases). The germline V and J ends were trimmed by 4 bases and 2 bases, with 12 bases remaining between them. Germline V gives CDR1 MNHNS, CDR2 SASEGT. This CDR3 contains 15 residues.

CDR3 sequence reads: CACSKGSVLETQYF. For the CDR3, the DNA is TGTGCCTGCAGCAAAGGGTCAGTATTAGAGACCCAGTACTTC. The genes are TRBV21-1 and TRBJ2-5. TRBV21-1 is recorded as a pseudogene. This CDR3 has 14 amino acids.

In this sample, this clonotype turned up a few times. The rearrangement uses TRBV3-1 and TRBJ2-5; D gene unclear. Trimming took off 3 bases at V and 3 bases at J, with 17 bases between the two ends. This CDR3 has 16 amino acids. Germline CDR1 LGHDT, CDR2 YNNKEL (reference sequence). The CDR3 DNA follows: TGTGCCAGCAGCCATTGGCAGAAAGACCCGAAAGAGACCCAGTACTTC. Amino acid sequence: CASSHWQKDPKETQYF.

Concerning this clonotype itself: This clone may be a read error of a much larger clone one base away. The V and J genes are TRBV10-3 and TRBJ2-5, with D hard to call. Germline loops: CDR1 ENHRY, CDR2 SYGVKD. Deletions cut 2 bases from V and 2 bases from J, with 3 bases between. The CDR3 totals 12 residues. The CDR3 DNA sequence: TGTGCCATCAGTGAGGGACAAGAGACCCAGTACTTC. Translation: CAISEGQETQYF.

V and J are TRBV28 and TRBJ1-1; no reliable D call. The V gene lost 2 bases and the J gene lost 1 base, with 8 bases spanning the gap. Germline loops: CDR1 MDHEN, CDR2 SYDVKM. The CDR3 is made up of 14 amino acids. The CDR3 DNA is TGTGCCAGCAGTTTAGGGTTTAGGAACACTGAAGCTTTCTTT. Residues: CASSLGFRNTEAFF.

The chain couples TRBV29-1 to TRBJ2-3; D possibly corresponds to TRBD2 (6 bases). Germline-derived CDR1 and CDR2 are SQVTM and ANQGSEA. Trimming cost V 3 bases and J 4 bases, with 11 bases left between them. The CDR3 totals 13 residues. The CDR3 DNA sequence: TGCAGCGTTGAGGCGGGGAGTCCAGATACGCAGTATTTT. As protein: CSVEAGSPDTQYF.

The V call is TRBV29-1, the J call TRBJ2-3, with D unclear. Trimming took off 4 bases at V and 8 bases at J, with 10 bases between the two ends. The V gene's germline CDR1 is SQVTM and CDR2 ANQGSEA. The CDR3 has 11 amino acids. The CDR3 is CSVASPGTQYF. DNA for the CDR3: TGCAGCGTTGCAAGCCCGGGTACGCAGTATTTT.